Each of the 31 T cell receptor beta chains below was sequenced from the same sample in a study of T-cell memory formation after mild COVID-19. TCRdb re-analysed the 5' RACE reads in MiXCR, keeping a single row per CDR3 protein. In the table there are around 90,000 distinct CDR3 sequences, roughly 16% of which are singletons. Sequencing was performed on PBMCs or a T cell subset sorted from them (not recorded which). These receptors were collected from a man aged 18 to 30 who had mild COVID-19 (a few samples of this study predate the infection). Cell type and time point are not known.

V and J are TRBV6-2 or TRBV6-3 and TRBJ2-7, with TRBD1 matching over 8 bases. Germline V gives CDR1 MNHEY, CDR2 SVGEGT. CDR3 length equals 12 residues. With 6 bases clipped from V and 6 bases from J, the junction kept 4 bases outside the gene matches. In DNA form, the CDR3 reads TGTGCCAGCAGACCCGGGACAGGCGAGCAGTACTTC. Translated, it gives CASRPGTGEQYF.

Many counts were recorded for this clonotype. This chain joins TRBV7-9 and TRBJ2-1; 12 bases align to TRBD2. This CDR3 contains 15 residues. Per the germline V gene, CDR1 is SEHNR and CDR2 is FQNEAQ (reference sequence). V shed 5 bases, J shed 6 bases, and the junction held 5 bases outside the gene matches. The CDR3 sequence is CASSATSGGPNEQFF. CDR3 sequence (DNA): TGTGCCAGCAGCGCCACTAGCGGGGGGCCCAATGAGCAGTTCTTC.

This rearrangement joins TRBV11-2 to TRBJ2-7; D tentatively reads TRBD1 or TRBD2 (5 bases each). The germline V and J ends were trimmed by 5 bases and 6 bases, with 20 bases remaining between them. The CDR3 has 15 residues. From germline, CDR1 is SGHAT and CDR2 FQNNGV. This chain's CDR3 is CASSPRARSGSEQYV. The CDR3 region has the DNA TGTGCCAGCAGCCCTCGGGCCCGGTCAGGGAGCGAGCAGTACGTC.

This clonotype was seen more than once but under ten times. V is TRBV29-1 and J is TRBJ1-2, with no clear D. There are 12 residues in the CDR3. Germline loops: CDR1 SQVTM, CDR2 ANQGSEA. V was shortened by 3 bases and J by 0 bases, with 5 bases between the two germline ends. CDR3 residues: CSVEASNYGYTF. CDR3 bases: TGCAGCGTTGAGGCATCTAACTATGGCTACACCTTC.

This clonotype was found a few times. The rearrangement joins TRBV20-1 to TRBJ1-6; 9 nucleotides align to TRBD1. The V segment lost 6 bases and the J segment 10 bases; nucleotides outside the gene matches: 7. CDR1 and CDR2 from the germline V gene are DFQATT and SNEGSKA (reference sequence). CDR3 length: 13 residues. The CDR3 loop is CSARTGEGSPLHF. In DNA form, the CDR3 reads TGCAGTGCCAGGACAGGGGAAGGGTCACCCCTCCACTTT.

The chain has TRBV4-3 and TRBJ1-2; no reliable D call. V was shortened by 0 bases and J by 2 bases, with 10 bases between the two germline ends. Germline assignment: CDR1 LGHNA and CDR2 YSLEER. The CDR3 extends over 15 amino acids. CDR3 bases: TGCGCCAGCAGCCAAGAGGTGGGCGGAAACTATGGCTACACCTTC. This sequence encodes CASSQEVGGNYGYTF.

The sample holds a few counts of this clonotype. The J gene is TRBJ2-1, the V gene TRBV11-2, with 7 nucleotides matching TRBD2. Germline loops: CDR1 SGHAT, CDR2 FQNNGV. This CDR3 comprises 16 residues. V shed 5 bases and J 8 bases; nucleotides not matched to a gene: 15. The CDR3 DNA reads as TGTGCCAGCAGCCTCCCCCTAAAGCGGGGTCAGGATGAGCAGTTCTTC. This translates into CASSLPLKRGQDEQFF.

The chain recombines TRBV28 with TRBJ2-7; D is uncertain. Between the trimmed V and J ends, which lost 6 bases and 2 bases, there was a span of 17 bases. The CDR3 extends over 15 amino acids. Germline V gives CDR1 MDHEN, CDR2 SYDVKM. The CDR3 reads CASSSPGRMTYEQYV. As DNA, the CDR3 is TGTGCCAGCAGCTCTCCCGGACGGATGACCTACGAGCAGTACGTC.

This clonotype was counted between two and nine times. The chain has TRBV7-2 and TRBJ1-1; TRBD1 agrees at 10 bases. This CDR3 has 17 residues. CDR1 and CDR2 from the germline V gene are SGHTA and FQGNSA. The V and J ends lost 1 base and 3 bases, in that order; junction bases with no gene match: 8. CDR3 in DNA: TGTGCCAGCAGCTTAGAACCGACAGGGGGCGCGGACACTGAAGCTTTCTTT. Encoded protein: CASSLEPTGGADTEAFF.

The gene calls are TRBV25-1 and TRBJ2-5; 9 nucleotides match TRBD1. V was clipped by 6 bases and J by 5 bases; unmatched bases: 7. The germline gives CDR1 MGHDK, CDR2 SYGVNS. The CDR3 consists of 14 residues. DNA of the CDR3: TGTGCCAGCAGGCGGGACAGGGTAGAGGAGACCCAGTACTTC. Encoded protein: CASRRDRVEETQYF.

The table lists this clonotype with a few counts. The chain joins TRBV4-1 to TRBJ2-2; 9 nucleotides align to TRBD1. Germline CDR1 is MGHRA and CDR2 is YSYEKL. V lost 1 base to trimming and J lost 5 bases; unmatched junction nucleotides: 5. There are 16 residues in the CDR3. CDR3 nucleotide sequence: TGCGCCAGCAGCCAAGCCGGGACAGGGTATACCGGGGAGCTGTTTTTT. It is translated as CASSQAGTGYTGELFF.

This clonotype was seen a handful of times. The J gene is TRBJ1-1, the V gene TRBV13; D ambiguous. There are 15 residues in the CDR3. V lost 1 base, J lost 0 bases, and 9 bases lay in between. Germline values: CDR1 PRHDT, CDR2 FYEKMQ (reference sequence). Here the CDR3 reads CASSLDRGLNTEAFF. The CDR3 DNA reads as TGTGCCAGCAGCTTAGATCGAGGTCTGAACACTGAAGCTTTCTTT.

The chain employs TRBV4-1 and TRBJ2-7, with 8 bases that match TRBD2. The V gene's germline CDR1 is MGHRA and CDR2 YSYEKL. CDR3 length: 15 residues. J gave up 3 bases and V 0 bases, and 4 bases lay outside the gene matches. CDR3 coding DNA: TGCGCCAGCAGCCAAGAGCGGGGGGCTTTCTACGAGCAGTACTTC. Translating gives CASSQERGAFYEQYF.

This rearrangement joins TRBV27 to TRBJ2-7; no firm D call. Trimming removed 6 bases at V and 3 bases at J, with 12 bases between. Germline V CDR1 and CDR2: MNHEY, SMNVEV (reference sequence). The CDR3 runs to 13 residues. The CDR3 region has the DNA TGTGCCAGCAGCCCCTTGGGGATCTACGAGCAGTACTTC. It yields the protein CASSPLGIYEQYF.

The chain couples TRBV7-9 to TRBJ2-1; tentatively, D is TRBD1 (5 bases). V lost 1 base and J 3 bases, leaving 19 bases between the germline ends. Germline CDR1 and CDR2: SEHNR and FQNEAQ (reference sequence). The CDR3 has 18 residues. CDR3 region: CASSLVWDGDRDYNEQFF. For the CDR3, the DNA is TGTGCCAGCAGCTTAGTTTGGGATGGAGACAGAGACTACAATGAGCAGTTCTTC.

This rearrangement joins TRBV12-3 or TRBV12-4 to TRBJ2-1; D possibly corresponds to TRBD1 (5 bases). The CDR3 runs to 16 residues. V was shortened by 6 bases and J by 7 bases, with 22 bases between the two germline ends. CDR3 coding DNA: TGTGCCAGCAGCCCAACCAGAAGGGGCATGGGGAATGAGCAGTTCTTC. Its translation: CASSPTRRGMGNEQFF.

This rearrangement joins TRBV6-2 or TRBV6-3 to TRBJ2-6, with a tentative D call TRBD2 (5 bases). V gave up 6 bases and J gave up 5 bases, with 11 bases separating them. Germline CDR1 MNHEY, CDR2 SVGEGT. The CDR3 covers 14 residues. CDR3 in amino acids: CASRHRGWANVLTF. The CDR3 DNA reads TGTGCCAGCAGACACCGCGGGTGGGCCAACGTCCTGACTTTC.

This clonotype was detected a few times. This sequence joins TRBV5-6 and TRBJ2-1, with 9 bases that match TRBD1. CDR1 and CDR2 from the germline V gene are SGHDT and YYEEEE. V shed 3 bases and J 7 bases; nucleotides not matched to a gene: 8. This CDR3 spans 15 amino acids. In DNA form, the CDR3 reads TGTGCCAGCAGCTCCTGGGACAGGGAGGGGAATGAGCAGTTCTTC. Its protein is CASSSWDREGNEQFF.

This clonotype was observed a handful of times. The chain carries TRBV12-3 or TRBV12-4 and TRBJ2-7; D possibly corresponds to TRBD1 (6 bases). The CDR3 has 15 residues. Trimming left V 6 bases short and J 4 bases short, with 19 bases between. The CDR3 region has the DNA TGTGCCAGCAGCCCCGTGGGGGACACCCGGTACGAGCAGTACTTC. Amino acid sequence: CASSPVGDTRYEQYF.

The V and J genes are TRBV2 and TRBJ1-2; 7 nucleotides match TRBD1. CDR3 length: 15 residues. Germline V gene lookup returns CDR1 SNHLY and CDR2 FYNNEI. With V trimmed by 3 bases and J by 0 bases, 4 bases remained unmatched. CDR3 sequence (DNA): TGTGCCAGCAGTGATATGGACAGGACTAACTATGGCTACACCTTC. It translates to CASSDMDRTNYGYTF. The full variable domain, its missing parts supplied by reference TRBV2 and TRBJ1-2, is EPEVTQTPSHQVTQMGQEVILRCVPISNHLYFYWYRQILGQKVEFLVSFYNNEISEKSEIFDDQFSVERPDGSNFTLKIRSTKLEDSAMYFCASSDMDRTNYGYTFGSGTRLTVV.

This clonotype was counted a few times. The chain combines TRBV15 with TRBJ1-1; D is ambiguous. CDR3 length equals 13 residues. CDR1 LNHNV and CDR2 YYDKDF come from the germline V gene (reference sequence). V lost 0 bases, J lost 0 bases, and 2 bases lay in between. The CDR3 here is CATSRDLNTEAFF. CDR3 bases: TGTGCCACCAGCAGAGACTTGAACACTGAAGCTTTCTTT. Combining the CDR3 with reference TRBV15 and TRBJ1-1 gives the whole variable domain DAMVIQNPRYQVTQFGKPVTLSCSQTLNHNVMYWYQQKSSQAPKLLFHYYDKDFNNEADTPDNFQSRRPNTSFCFLDIRSPGLGDTAMYLCATSRDLNTEAFFGQGTRLTVV.

This clonotype was counted between two and nine times. J is TRBJ1-2 and V is TRBV7-8; TRBD1 is a possible D gene (5 bases). CDR1 is SGHVS, CDR2 FQNEAQ, per germline. The CDR3 is 12 residues long. Trimming took off 2 bases at V and 10 bases at J, with 11 bases between the two ends. The DNA for the CDR3 is TGTGCCAGCAGCTTAACAGGAACATACTACACCTTC. Protein product: CASSLTGTYYTF.

This clonotype was found once. The chain combines TRBV18 with TRBJ2-1, with 9 bases aligning to TRBD2. CDR3 size: 15 residues. Germline-derived CDR1 and CDR2 are KGHSH and LQKENI. The V gene end was trimmed by 3 bases and the J gene end by 9 bases; junction bases not matched to a gene: 9. This CDR3 is CASSPAAGGRREQFF. The CDR3 DNA is TGTGCCAGCTCACCGGCCGCGGGGGGGCGTCGTGAGCAGTTCTTC. Full variable domain (remainder filled in from reference TRBV18 and TRBJ2-1): NAGVMQNPRHLVRRRGQEARLRCSPMKGHSHVYWYRQLPEEGLKFMVYLQKENIIDESGMPKERFSAEFPKEGPSILRIQQVVRGDSAAYFCASSPAAGGRREQFFGPGTRLTVL.

This clonotype appeared a few times. The genes are TRBV9 and TRBJ2-1; 13 bases are shared with TRBD2. Germline CDR1 is SGDLS and CDR2 is YYNGEE. Germline trimming cut 3 bases from V and 6 bases from J; bases unmatched to any gene: 6. The CDR3 loop spans 16 amino acids. The CDR3: CASSGTLAGGLNEQFF. The DNA for the CDR3 is TGTGCCAGCAGCGGGACACTAGCGGGGGGGCTCAATGAGCAGTTCTTC. The variable domain in full, with the rest retrieved from reference TRBV9 and TRBJ2-1, is DSGVTQTPKHLITATGQRVTLRCSPRSGDLSVYWYQQSLDQGLQFLIQYYNGEERAKGNILERFSAQQFPDLHSELNLSSLELGDSALYFCASSGTLAGGLNEQFFGPGTRLTVL.

This clonotype was recorded a few times. In nucleotides, the CDR3 is TGTGCCAGCAGCCTCTTAGCGGGGGCTCAAGAGACCCAGTACTTC. This gives the protein CASSLLAGAQETQYF. V is TRBV9 and J is TRBJ2-5; 9 bases align to TRBD2. The CDR3 covers 15 residues. CDR1 and CDR2 (germline): SGDLS, YYNGEE. Trimming took 4 bases from V and 2 from J; bases not matched to a gene: 6.

This clonotype appeared a few times. This sequence joins TRBV7-3 and TRBJ2-1, with D possibly TRBD1 on 7 matching bases. V shed 5 bases and J shed 5 bases, with 13 bases lying between them. The length of the CDR3 is 14 residues. Germline values: CDR1 SGHTA, CDR2 FQGTGA. The CDR3 DNA follows: TGTGCCAGCAGCCCAGGGGGGCCGAACAATGAGCAGTTCTTC. Its translation is CASSPGGPNNEQFF.

The V gene is TRBV7-6, the J gene TRBJ2-3; D perhaps matches TRBD2 (5 bases). This CDR3 spans 15 amino acids. V dropped 1 base and J dropped 6 bases, with 14 bases sitting between them. Germline CDR1 SGHVS, CDR2 FNYEAQ. The CDR3 reads CASSLGTDLGDTQYF. DNA for the CDR3: TGTGCCAGCAGCTTAGGCACGGACTTGGGGGATACGCAGTATTTT.

This clonotype has at least ten counts. This chain connects TRBV6-5 to TRBJ2-1; 8 bases line up with TRBD2. Germline CDR1 reads MNHEY; CDR2 reads SVGAGI. This CDR3 is built from 15 residues. J lost 6 bases, V lost 0 bases, and 4 bases had no gene match. In DNA form, the CDR3 reads TGTGCCAGCAGTTACTCGACTAGCGTTACCAATGAGCAGTTCTTC. It translates to CASSYSTSVTNEQFF.

The chain links TRBV4-1 to TRBJ2-3; possibly TRBD2 for D (5 bases). Trimming stripped 3 bases from V and 0 bases from J, with 19 bases between. The CDR3 is 18 amino acids. Germline CDR1 MGHRA, CDR2 YSYEKL. The CDR3, as DNA: TGCGCCAGCAGCCAGGACTTCCCGCCGACAACTAGCACAGATACGCAGTATTTT. Encoded protein: CASSQDFPPTTSTDTQYF.

This sequence joins TRBV23-1 and TRBJ2-3; 9 nucleotides agree with TRBD1. TRBV23-1 is treated as an ORF (open reading frame) with a function not yet certain. This CDR3 contains 15 residues. Unmatched junction bases numbered 7, after V lost 2 bases and J lost 7 bases. The CDR3 region has the DNA TGCGCCAGCAGTCAACACACAGGGGGCGGGTATACGCAGTATTTT. This translates into CASSQHTGGGYTQYF.

This clonotype appeared a few times. V usage is TRBV6-5 and J usage is TRBJ2-2, with 8 bases aligning to TRBD1. The CDR3 is 15 amino acids. J gave up 7 bases and V 0 bases, and 4 bases lay outside the gene matches. Germline loops: CDR1 MNHEY, CDR2 SVGAGI. This CDR3 is CASSYSTGVIGELFF. Here the CDR3 DNA reads TGTGCCAGCAGTTACTCGACAGGGGTAATCGGGGAGCTGTTTTTT.